This entry lists 17 T cell receptor beta chains sequenced from one sample in a study of early T cells in non-severe SARS-CoV-2 infection. TCRdb analysed the 5' RACE reads with MiXCR anew, one entry per CDR3 protein. The data hold roughly 100,000 distinct CDR3 sequences, with about 12% observed a single time. Sequencing was done on a sample of whole blood. These receptors were taken from an adult who was a healthcare worker with PCR-confirmed SARS-CoV-2 infection or an uninfected control (not recorded which).

This clonotype was detected a few times. The chain employs TRBV7-3 and TRBJ1-2; possible D gene TRBD1, 6 bases. This CDR3 has 15 amino acids. Germline V gene sequence: CDR1 SGHTA, CDR2 FQGTGA. V lost 3 bases and J lost 3, with 14 bases in between. DNA for the CDR3: TGTGCCAGCAGCTTCCGGGACAAAACCGACTATGGCTACACCTTC. Translated: CASSFRDKTDYGYTF.

Only a few counts were recorded for this clonotype. V gene TRBV20-1 combines with J gene TRBJ1-2; tentatively, D is TRBD1 (5 bases). V lost 2 bases and J 4 bases, leaving 14 bases between the germline ends. The CDR3 consists of 14 residues. In germline, CDR1 is DFQATT, CDR2 SNEGSKA (reference sequence). As DNA, the CDR3 is TGCAGTGCTAGAAGGCAGGGCAGCCTCTATGGCTACACCTTC. This codes for CSARRQGSLYGYTF.

This clonotype was found a few times. The chain links TRBV11-2 to TRBJ2-2; 10 bases align to TRBD2. Per the germline V gene, CDR1 is SGHAT and CDR2 is FQNNGV. J lost 5 bases, V lost 1 base, and 7 bases had no gene match. The CDR3 extends over 17 amino acids. The CDR3 DNA is TGTGCCAGCAGCTTAGGCCTAGCGGGGGCGCGGACCGGGGAGCTGTTTTTT. Amino acids: CASSLGLAGARTGELFF.

This clonotype was seen a few times. The rearrangement uses TRBV4-3 and TRBJ2-7; possibly TRBD2 for D (5 bases). The CDR3 length is 14 residues. V shed 3 bases and J shed 7 bases, with 16 bases lying between them. The V gene's germline CDR1 is LGHNA and CDR2 YSLEER. CDR3 coding DNA: TGCGCCAGCAGCCACACCACCCAAACGGGGGAGCAGTACTTC. Translating gives CASSHTTQTGEQYF.

In its sample, this clonotype ranks as medium-sized (0.01 to 0.1%). V is TRBV28 and J is TRBJ2-3; D not resolved. Germline CDR1 and CDR2: MDHEN and SYDVKM. The CDR3 spans 13 residues. Trimming stripped 2 bases from V and 7 bases from J, with 10 bases between. In DNA form, the CDR3 reads TGTGCCAGCAGTTTAGTTAAGGCTAATACGCAGTATTTT. Its translation: CASSLVKANTQYF.

This clonotype was recorded many times. The rearrangement uses TRBV5-4 and TRBJ2-7; 10 nucleotides align to TRBD1. With V trimmed by 7 bases and J by 6 bases, 7 bases remained unmatched. CDR1 is SGHNT, CDR2 YYREEE, per germline (reference sequence). The CDR3 has 13 amino acids. Here the CDR3 reads CASQGQGNLEQYF. The CDR3, as DNA: TGTGCCAGCCAGGGACAGGGGAATCTCGAGCAGTACTTC.

This clonotype has a count of ten or more. The chain recombines TRBV15 with TRBJ1-6; 7 bases agree with TRBD1. This CDR3 has 15 amino acids. From germline, CDR1 is LNHNV and CDR2 YYDKDF (reference sequence). The V gene end was trimmed by 4 bases and the J gene end by 8 bases; junction bases not matched to a gene: 8. The CDR3, as DNA: TGTGCCACCAGCACCCAGGGGGGATCGGATTCACCCCTCCACTTT. It codes for CATSTQGGSDSPLHF.

V gene TRBV7-9 combines with J gene TRBJ1-1; TRBD1 might be the D (5 bases). The CDR3 loop spans 14 amino acids. Trimming cost V 3 bases and J 2 bases, with 10 bases left between them. CDR1 is SEHNR and CDR2 is FQNEAQ in the germline V gene (reference sequence). Here the CDR3 reads CASSFQTVNTEAFF. In DNA form, the CDR3 reads TGTGCCAGCAGCTTCCAGACAGTCAACACTGAAGCTTTCTTT.

This clonotype was counted at least ten times. V and J are TRBV20-1 and TRBJ2-6; TRBD1 might be the D (6 bases). The CDR3 spans 14 residues. V shed 5 bases and J shed 4 bases, with 12 bases lying between them. Germline CDR1 is DFQATT and CDR2 is SNEGSKA (reference sequence). The CDR3 reads CSAPDRRGANVLTF. For the CDR3, the DNA is TGCAGTGCTCCCGACAGGAGGGGGGCCAACGTCCTGACTTTC.

Concerning this clonotype: The junction departs from the called germline gene at one end, perhaps through a read error. V usage is TRBV29-1 and J usage is TRBJ1-5; D is possibly TRBD1 (6 bases). The CDR3 is 13 residues long. From germline, CDR1 is SQVTM and CDR2 ANQGSEA. In nucleotides, the CDR3 is TGCAGCGTTGAAGTGGACAGCAGTCAGCCCCAGCATTTT. Translation: CSVEVDSSQPQHF.

The chain has TRBV7-2 and TRBJ1-2; D gene ambiguous. The CDR3 length is 16 residues. V was cut by 5 bases and J by 4 bases, with 20 bases left in between. Per the germline V gene, CDR1 is SGHTA and CDR2 is FQGNSA. In nucleotides, the CDR3 is TGTGCCAGCAGCCCGGAGGGCACCAGAACGGTCTATGGCTACACCTTC. This gives the protein CASSPEGTRTVYGYTF.

This clonotype was observed a few times. The gene calls are TRBV5-1 and TRBJ2-3, with D uncertain. The CDR3 is 15 amino acids. Germline values: CDR1 SGHRS, CDR2 YFSETQ. Trimming took 0 bases from V and 4 from J, leaving 12 bases between them. The CDR3 here is CASSLAWLGADTQYF. CDR3 sequence (DNA): TGCGCCAGCAGCTTGGCCTGGCTAGGTGCAGATACGCAGTATTTT. Variable domain in full (rest from reference TRBV5-1 and TRBJ2-3): KAGVTQTPRYLIKTRGQQVTLSCSPISGHRSVSWYQQTPGQGLQFLFEYFSETQRNKGNFPGRFSGRQFSNSRSEMNVSTLELGDSALYLCASSLAWLGADTQYFGPGTRLTVL.

This clonotype was seen a handful of times. This chain joins TRBV27 and TRBJ2-7, with 7 bases fitting TRBD1. The CDR3 loop spans 15 amino acids. The ends lost 10 bases at V and 6 bases at J; junction bases unmatched: 18. Germline V CDR1 and CDR2: MNHEY, SMNVEV (reference sequence). In nucleotides, the CDR3 is TGTGCCACGAGGGACAGACCGGCCGTCTTTGGCGAGCAGTACTTC. Its protein product is CATRDRPAVFGEQYF.

This clonotype was seen at least ten times. CDR3 residues: CASSTGGRGNQPQHF. The CDR3 nucleotides read TGTGCCAGCAGTACGGGCGGCAGGGGCAATCAGCCCCAGCATTTT. The chain links TRBV6-2 or TRBV6-3 to TRBJ1-5; a possible D gene is TRBD1 (5 bases). Germline CDR1 and CDR2: MNHEY and SVGEGT. The CDR3 spans 15 residues. Trimming left V 5 bases short and J 2 bases short, with 13 bases between.

The chain carries TRBV28 and TRBJ2-7; D possibly matches TRBD1 or TRBD2 (5 bases each). The CDR3 spans 15 residues. The germline CDR1 and CDR2 sequences are MDHEN and SYDVKM. Trimming removed 6 bases at V and 3 bases at J, with 18 bases between. The CDR3 DNA reads as TGTGCCAGCAGCCTAACAGGAGGCTTAATCTACGAGCAGTACTTC. This codes for CASSLTGGLIYEQYF.

This clonotype was observed many times. V gene TRBV20-1 combines with J gene TRBJ2-5; TRBD2 matches 7 bases. Trimming removed 0 bases from V and 1 base from J; junction bases left unmatched: 17. CDR1 DFQATT and CDR2 SNEGSKA come from the germline V gene (reference sequence). This CDR3 spans 19 amino acids. The CDR3 reads CSARDESSGALRPQETQYF. Here the CDR3 DNA reads TGCAGTGCTAGAGACGAATCAAGCGGGGCGCTTCGACCCCAAGAGACCCAGTACTTC.

This clonotype was counted many times. J is TRBJ1-2 and V is TRBV7-9; D may be TRBD1 (5 bases). Trimming took off 5 bases at V and 4 bases at J, with 11 bases between the two ends. In germline, CDR1 is SEHNR, CDR2 FQNEAQ (reference sequence). CDR3 length: 13 amino acids. The CDR3 protein is CASSRTGPYGYTF. The CDR3 region has the DNA TGTGCCAGCAGCCGAACGGGGCCCTATGGCTACACCTTC.